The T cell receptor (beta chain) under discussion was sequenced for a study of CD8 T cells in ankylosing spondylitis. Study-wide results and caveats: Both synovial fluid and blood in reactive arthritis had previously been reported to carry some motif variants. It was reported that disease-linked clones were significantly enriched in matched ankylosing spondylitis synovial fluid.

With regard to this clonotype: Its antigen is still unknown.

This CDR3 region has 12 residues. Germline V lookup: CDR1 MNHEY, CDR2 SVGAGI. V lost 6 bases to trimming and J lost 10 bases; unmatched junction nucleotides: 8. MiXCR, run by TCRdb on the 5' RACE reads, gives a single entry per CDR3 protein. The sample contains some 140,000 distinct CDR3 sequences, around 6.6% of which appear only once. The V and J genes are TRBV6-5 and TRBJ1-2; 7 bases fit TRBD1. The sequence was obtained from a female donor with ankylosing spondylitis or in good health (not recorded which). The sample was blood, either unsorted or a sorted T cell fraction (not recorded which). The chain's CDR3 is CASSVQGRVYTF. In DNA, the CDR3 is TGTGCCAGCAGCGTACAGGGGAGGGTCTACACCTTC.